The rows below give T cell receptor beta chains drawn from one sample of a study of T cells in Graves' hyperthyroidism and ophthalmopathy. From the multiplex PCR reads, TCRdb called clonotypes with MiXCR, one entry per CDR3 protein. The sample yields about 690,000 distinct CDR3 sequences, about 18% seen once. Source material: blood. All receptors derive from a man over 45 with Graves' hyperthyroidism. Each CDR3 is given without its conserved first and last residue.

J	V	CDR3
TRBJ2-3	TRBV2	ASSKTSGDTDTQY
TRBJ1-6	TRBV5-1	ASRSGSTGGMNSPLH
TRBJ2-4	TRBV3-1	ASSQEAKNIQY
TRBJ2-2	TRBV19	ASSKGTSGSSNGELF
TRBJ2-7	TRBV6-1	ASSSPGTGGHEQY
TRBJ1-6	TRBV10-3	AISAGQGNSPLH
TRBJ1-4	TRBV7-9	ASSQGAFNEKLF
TRBJ2-1	TRBV2	ASSVLAGVLNEQF
TRBJ2-1	TRBV6-2/TRBV6-3	ASSYGTSGPYNEQF
TRBJ1-3	TRBV25-1	ASSEFAAISGNTIY
TRBJ1-5	TRBV12-3/TRBV12-4	ASSGQINQPQH
TRBJ2-3	TRBV6-2/TRBV6-3	ASSYPLLAGRTDTQY
TRBJ2-7	TRBV6-2/TRBV6-3	ASRGTVYEQY
TRBJ1-1	TRBV3-1	ASSQETGFNTEAF
TRBJ1-1	TRBV28	VSSSMERTNTEAF
TRBJ1-5	TRBV30	AWSRGTVSNQPQH
TRBJ2-7	TRBV6-2/TRBV6-3	ASTKGLAGPQNTYNEQY
TRBJ2-1	TRBV7-9	ASTLSTSLDEQF
TRBJ2-3	TRBV5-1	ASRRTGEATDTQY
TRBJ2-7	TRBV7-2	ASRVPGLVGYEQY
TRBJ1-1	TRBV19	ASSIVLIRQALRNTEAF
TRBJ1-5	TRBV28	ASRQASTGSGQPQH
TRBJ2-1	TRBV28	ASTLVDRGGDEQF
TRBJ2-1	TRBV5-1	ASSSRMAALTNEQF
TRBJ2-1	TRBV12-3/TRBV12-4	ASSYSGSSF
TRBJ2-3	TRBV9	ASSVGGLARRDTQY
TRBJ1-1	TRBV7-9	ATLRVGGGTEAF
TRBJ2-1	TRBV5-1	ASSFGDMGNEQF
TRBJ2-5	TRBV11-2	ASSSRDRGGGY
TRBJ1-2	TRBV20-1	SARDQGEGNGYT
TRBJ1-5	TRBV18	ASSTGTGGGHQPQH
TRBJ2-5	TRBV6-1	ASSLADQETQY
TRBJ1-2	TRBV2	ASSEARDRTYGYT
TRBJ1-1	TRBV30	AWSQGQHTEAF
TRBJ1-6	TRBV2	ASRADRVSGSPLH
TRBJ2-5	TRBV7-9	ASSLRREGLPQKTQY
TRBJ2-7	TRBV28	ASSLQEGVEQY
TRBJ2-1	TRBV29-1	SVAGTSGVNEQF
TRBJ1-3	TRBV11-1	ASSLGSGSGNTIY
TRBJ1-1	TRBV7-9	ASSSWTGMNTEAF
TRBJ1-1	TRBV7-6	ASSDGTGSGWAEAF
TRBJ2-6	TRBV20-1	SAINRDSEANVLT
TRBJ2-5	TRBV6-1	ASSTRLAGASGTQY
TRBJ2-7	TRBV12-3/TRBV12-4	ASSLKGSWRQY
TRBJ1-1	TRBV12-3/TRBV12-4	ASSSQENTEAF
TRBJ2-7	TRBV7-2	ASSLIAYSSYEQY
TRBJ2-7	TRBV5-1	ASSLEGTRFYEQY
TRBJ1-6	TRBV9	ASSVAGVNAPLH
TRBJ2-3	TRBV20-1	SARGTESTDTQY
TRBJ2-1	TRBV19	ASSIWRSGYNEQF
TRBJ1-1	TRBV11-1	ASRLDPMNTEAF
TRBJ2-7	TRBV7-6	ASSSRTGYEQY
TRBJ2-5	TRBV18	ASSPPNFPRETQY
TRBJ1-5	TRBV2	ASRTGWNQPQH
TRBJ2-1	TRBV4-3	ASSQVDSAGVHREQF